Listed below are T cell receptor beta chains from one sample, sequenced in a study of blood T cell repertoires in COVID-19. Clones were read by immunoSEQ multiplex PCR, and TCRdb kept only the in-frame ones, dropping some. The table records tens of thousands of clones, roughly 90% of them present only once. Input material: peripheral blood. The receptors here all came from a human donor in a cohort sampled during active COVID-19. Both conserved end residues are part of each CDR3. The D gene is left open where the match is weak. Clone size is stated in some rows and not others, as once, few, many or a class when expanded.

>TRBV6-2/TRBV6-3|TRBD2|TRBJ2-3|NA
TGTGCCAGCAGTTACCCACGACTAGCGGGGGGCATGACAGATACGCAGTATTTT
CASSYPRLAGGMTDTQYF
>TRBV9|TRBD2|TRBJ2-7|NA
TGTGCCAGCAGCCCGCGGGGGGATTACTACGAGCAGTACTTC
CASSPRGDYYEQYF
>TRBV14|NA|TRBJ2-1|NA
TGTGCCAGCAGCCAAAGTCGTGCCACAGGGTTTTCCTACAATGAGCAGTTCTTC
CASSQSRATGFSYNEQFF
>TRBV6-5|NA|TRBJ2-2|NA
TGTGCCAGCAAAAGCGGTCAGATCACCGGGGAGCTGTTTTTT
CASKSGQITGELFF
>TRBV28|NA|TRBJ2-7|NA
TGTGCCAGCACCGCGCTCCTTGGGGGCAGCTACGAGCAGTACTTC
CASTALLGGSYEQYF
>TRBV28|NA|TRBJ1-4|once
TGTGCCAGCAGACCCTCCGGGAGGGAAAAACTGTTTTTT
CASRPSGREKLFF
>TRBV7-6|NA|TRBJ2-5|few
TGTGCCAGCAGCTCCCCAGAGAGCGCCCAAGAGACCCAGTACTTC
CASSSPESAQETQYF
>TRBV21-1|NA|TRBJ1-6|NA
TGTGCCAGCGGGGGACAGGGGAATTCACCCCTCCACTTT
CASGGQGNSPLHF
>TRBV15|TRBD2|TRBJ2-1|NA
TGTGCCACCAGCAGATTCCCTCCTTCTAGCGGGAGCATCTACAATGAGCAGTTCTTC
CATSRFPPSSGSIYNEQFF
>TRBV5-8|NA|TRBJ1-3|NA
TGTGCCAGCATCCCAGGGTTCTCTGGAAACACCATATATTTT
CASIPGFSGNTIYF
>TRBV6-5|TRBD1|TRBJ2-1|NA
TGTGCCAGCAGTTCACCGGGACAGGGTAATGAGCAGTTCTTC
CASSSPGQGNEQFF
>TRBV11-2|NA|TRBJ1-4|few
TGTGCCAGCAGCCGACTCCGGGGAGAATACACCAGGGGTGAAAAACTGTTTTTT
CASSRLRGEYTRGEKLFF
>TRBV7-9|NA|TRBJ2-5|NA
TGTGCCAGCATGGGGGAGGAAGAGACCCAGTACTTC
CASMGEEETQYF
>TRBV28|TRBD2|TRBJ2-1|NA
TGTGCCAGCACCGAAGGAACTAGCGGGAACGGGGAGGAGCAGTTCTTC
CASTEGTSGNGEEQFF
>TRBV27|NA|TRBJ1-4|once
TGTGCCAGCAGTCCCTTTGCAACTAATGAAAAACTGTTTTTT
CASSPFATNEKLFF
>TRBV7-2|NA|TRBJ2-5|NA
TGTGCCAGCAGCTCCTACCGAGAGACCCAGTACTTC
CASSSYRETQYF
>TRBV7-2|TRBD1|TRBJ1-1|NA
TGTGCCAGCAGCTCTCGGACAGGGGTTGACACTGAAGCTTTCTTT
CASSSRTGVDTEAFF
>TRBV7-8|TRBD1|TRBJ2-7|NA
TGTGCCAGCAGCTTAGGGGACAGGGCCGAGCAGTACTTC
CASSLGDRAEQYF
>TRBV6-6|TRBD2|TRBJ2-2|NA
TGTGCCAGCACCCTAACTAGCGCAGACACCGGGGAGCTGTTTTTT
CASTLTSADTGELFF
>TRBV2|NA|TRBJ2-7|NA
TGTGCCAGTGGGAGCGTAGGCTACGAGCAGTACTTC
CASGSVGYEQYF